The subject of this entry is one T cell receptor beta chain. Its antigen is not identified. The table came from immunoSEQ multiplex PCR; TCRdb's copy has only in-frame clones and leaves some out. The sample has around 260,000 clones; about 92% are singletons. This sample is drawn from a study of cytomegalovirus exposure and HLA in healthy donors. General observations from the study: For cytomegalovirus status, the classifier reportedly gave diagnoses with high specificity and sensitivity. A few of the chains that were CMV-associated were confirmed in vitro to be specific for CMV antigens.

V shed 1 base and J shed 10 bases, with 10 bases lying between them. CDR3 length: 12 amino acids. CDR1 is SGHTA, CDR2 FQGNSA, per germline. The V call is TRBV7-2, the J call TRBJ1-1, with D tentatively TRBD1 (5 bases). The sample taken for sequencing was PBMCs. This clonotype was sampled from a woman in her 30s in good health and CMV-seronegative. The CDR3 DNA sequence: TGTGCCAGCAGCTTAGTAGGGGACGCAGCTTTCTTT. This encodes CASSLVGDAAFF.